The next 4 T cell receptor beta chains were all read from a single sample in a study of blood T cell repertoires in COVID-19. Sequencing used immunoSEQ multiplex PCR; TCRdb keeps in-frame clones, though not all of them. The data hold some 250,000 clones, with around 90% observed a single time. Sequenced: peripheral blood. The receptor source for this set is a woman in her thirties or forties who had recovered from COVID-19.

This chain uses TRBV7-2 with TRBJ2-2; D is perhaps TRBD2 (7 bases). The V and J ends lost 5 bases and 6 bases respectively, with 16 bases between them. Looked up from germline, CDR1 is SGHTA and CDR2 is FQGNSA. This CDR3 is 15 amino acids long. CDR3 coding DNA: TGTGCCAGCAGCCCGTGGGGGGAGGGGGCCGGGGAGCTGTTTTTT. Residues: CASSPWGEGAGELFF. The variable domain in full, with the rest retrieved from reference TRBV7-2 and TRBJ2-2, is GAGVSQSPSNKVTEKGKDVELRCDPISGHTALYWYRQSLGQGLEFLIYFQGNSAPDKSGLPSDRFSAERTGGSVSTLTIQRTQQEDSAVYLCASSPWGEGAGELFFGEGSRLTVL.

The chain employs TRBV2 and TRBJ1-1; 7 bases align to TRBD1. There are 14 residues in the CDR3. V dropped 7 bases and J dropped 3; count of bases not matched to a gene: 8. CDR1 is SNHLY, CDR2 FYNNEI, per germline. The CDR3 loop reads CASIGARGDTEAFF. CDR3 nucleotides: TGTGCCAGCATTGGAGCCAGGGGGGACACTGAAGCTTTCTTT.

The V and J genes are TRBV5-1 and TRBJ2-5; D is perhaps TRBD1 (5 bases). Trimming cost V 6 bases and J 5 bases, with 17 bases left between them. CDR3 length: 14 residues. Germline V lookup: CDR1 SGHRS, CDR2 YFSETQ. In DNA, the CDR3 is TGCGCCAGCAACCAGGGCGCCGGCAGGGAGACCCAGTACTTC. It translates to CASNQGAGRETQYF.

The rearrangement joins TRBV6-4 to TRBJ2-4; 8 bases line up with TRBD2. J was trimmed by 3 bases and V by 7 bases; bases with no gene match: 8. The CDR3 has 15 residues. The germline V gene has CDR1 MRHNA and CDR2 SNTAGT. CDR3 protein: CASNNPLAGKNIQYF. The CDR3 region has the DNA TGTGCCAGCAACAACCCCCTAGCGGGCAAAAACATTCAGTACTTC.